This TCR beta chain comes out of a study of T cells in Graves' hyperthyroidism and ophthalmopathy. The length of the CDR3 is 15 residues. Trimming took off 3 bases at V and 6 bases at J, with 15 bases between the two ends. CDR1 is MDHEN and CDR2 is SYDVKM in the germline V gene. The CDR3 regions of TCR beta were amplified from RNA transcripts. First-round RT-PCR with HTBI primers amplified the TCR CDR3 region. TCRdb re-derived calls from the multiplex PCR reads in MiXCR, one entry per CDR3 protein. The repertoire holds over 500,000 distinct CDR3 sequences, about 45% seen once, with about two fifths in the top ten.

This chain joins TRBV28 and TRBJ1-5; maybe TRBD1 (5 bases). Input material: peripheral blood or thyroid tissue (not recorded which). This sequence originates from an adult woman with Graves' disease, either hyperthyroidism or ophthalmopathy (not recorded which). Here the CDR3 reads CASSLDQGSGQPQHF. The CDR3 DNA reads TGTGCCAGCAGTTTGGACCAGGGATCCGGTCAGCCCCAGCATTTT.